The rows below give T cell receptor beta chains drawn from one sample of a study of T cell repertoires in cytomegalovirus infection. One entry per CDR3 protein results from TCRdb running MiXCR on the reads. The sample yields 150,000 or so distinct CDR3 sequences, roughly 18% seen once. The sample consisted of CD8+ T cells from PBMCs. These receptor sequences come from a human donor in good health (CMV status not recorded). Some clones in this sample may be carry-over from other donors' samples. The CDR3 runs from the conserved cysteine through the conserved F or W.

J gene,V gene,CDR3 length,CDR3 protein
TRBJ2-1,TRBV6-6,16,CASSYSTSVAFNEQFF
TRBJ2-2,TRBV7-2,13,CASSATGHGELFF
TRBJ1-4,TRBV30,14,CAWSALDSLTSLFF
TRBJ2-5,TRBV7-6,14,CASSLYGFQETQYF
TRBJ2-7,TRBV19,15,CASSITSGRAYEQYF
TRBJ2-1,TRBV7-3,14,CASSLKGPNNEQFF
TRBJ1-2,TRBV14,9,CASKERDTF
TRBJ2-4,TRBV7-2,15,CASSRPGGGKNIQYF
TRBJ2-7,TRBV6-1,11,CASSGAYEQYF
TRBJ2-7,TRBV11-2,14,CASSLAWTGDEQYF
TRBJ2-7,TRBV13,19,CASSLGTVMALKSSYEQYF
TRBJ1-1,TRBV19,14,CASSIVDITTEAFF
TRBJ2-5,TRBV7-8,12,CASSLGSEAQYF
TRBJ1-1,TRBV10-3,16,CAISEGRQGDQTEAFF
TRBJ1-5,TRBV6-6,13,CASSLIPEQPQHF
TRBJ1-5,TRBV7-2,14,CASQLHRYNQPQHF
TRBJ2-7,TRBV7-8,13,CASSLRGLEEQYF
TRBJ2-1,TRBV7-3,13,CASTQAGADEQFF
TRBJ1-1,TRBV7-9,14,CASSSGTENTEAFF
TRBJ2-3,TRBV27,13,CASSPSTGDTQYF
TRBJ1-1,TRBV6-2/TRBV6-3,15,CASSSRARVYTEAFF
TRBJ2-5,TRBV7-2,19,CASSSPSGRLANLQETQYF
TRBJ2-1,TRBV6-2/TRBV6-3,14,CARRPGGTYNEQFF
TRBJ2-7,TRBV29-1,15,CSVGPSRGSSYEQYF
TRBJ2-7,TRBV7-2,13,CASSTDRTYEQYF
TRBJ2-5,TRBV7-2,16,CASSFSRGGAKETQYF
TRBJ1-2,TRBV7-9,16,CASSLARDADHYGYTF
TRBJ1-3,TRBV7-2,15,CASTYASGSGNTIYF
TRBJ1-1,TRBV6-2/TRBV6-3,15,CASSSRTGWNTEAFF
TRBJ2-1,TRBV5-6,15,CASSADRDQWNEQFF
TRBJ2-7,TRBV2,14,CASSGTSGVYEQYF
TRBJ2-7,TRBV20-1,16,CSANQEPGQEQDEQYF
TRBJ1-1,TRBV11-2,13,CASSLALGYKAFF
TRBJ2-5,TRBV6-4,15,CASRWDRDFRETQYF
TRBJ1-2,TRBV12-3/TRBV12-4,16,CASSLGGGFPHYGYTF